The 21 T cell receptor beta chains listed next were all sequenced from one sample in a study of T cells in Graves' hyperthyroidism and ophthalmopathy (dated by TCRdb to between 2018 and 2021). Library generation was performed with multiplex PCR. TCRdb records Illumina HiSeq 2000 as the sequencer. TCR beta CDR3 regions were amplified from RNA transcripts. For the first round of RT-PCR on the TCR CDR3, the HTBI primer set was used together with the Qiagen OneStep RT-PCR kit. Using fastp at Q25 and MiXCR, TCRdb reprocessed the public reads and kept productive beta chains. Rows merge per CDR3 protein into single entries with the most common DNA and genes. Within this sample are about 500,000 distinct CDR3 sequences, with about 45% of them counted one time only. About two fifths of the sample is taken by the ten largest. Sequenced: peripheral blood or thyroid tissue (not recorded which). These receptors all come from an adult woman with Graves' disease, either hyperthyroidism or ophthalmopathy (not recorded which).

This chain connects TRBV11-2 to TRBJ1-1, with 7 bases fitting TRBD1. Germline CDR1 SGHAT, CDR2 FQNNGV. The V and J ends lost 4 bases and 1 base, in that order; junction bases with no gene match: 6. The CDR3 has 15 residues. The CDR3 sequence: CASSSTGTANTEAFF. CDR3 coding DNA: TGTGCCAGCAGCTCGACAGGGACGGCGAACACTGAAGCTTTCTTT.

This clonotype was seen repeatedly, ten times or more. The chain joins TRBV29-1 to TRBJ2-5; 12 nucleotides line up with TRBD2. The junction had 5 bases not matched to a gene; V was cut back by 3 bases and J by 9 bases. This CDR3 contains 13 residues. Per germline, CDR1 SQVTM and CDR2 ANQGSEA. In DNA form, the CDR3 reads TGCAGCGTTGATCGGGGGACTAGCGGGCCCCAGTACTTC. Translating it yields CSVDRGTSGPQYF.

This sequence joins TRBV7-2 and TRBJ2-5; D is perhaps TRBD2 (5 bases). The J call is doubtful: the DNA matches TRBJ2-1 better. Germline CDR1 SGHTA, CDR2 FQGNSA. The CDR3 runs 14 residues. The CDR3, as DNA: TGTGCCAGCAGCTTAGCGGGAGCGGTGGATGAGCAGTTCTTC. It is translated as CASSLAGAVDEQFF.

The chain employs TRBV2 and TRBJ1-5; perhaps TRBD1 as D (6 bases). Germline V gives CDR1 SNHLY, CDR2 FYNNEI. The CDR3 sequence is 15 residues long. Trimming took 8 bases from V and 11 from J, leaving 25 bases between them. The CDR3 sequence: CASYIPRDTQETQHF. DNA of the CDR3: TGTGCCAGCTATATTCCCCGGGACACACAAGAGACCCAGCATTTT.

The CDR3 DNA reads TGTGCCAGCTCTACTGGGACACTGAATCAGCCCCAGCATTTT. Translating gives CASSTGTLNQPQHF. V usage is TRBV2 and J usage is TRBJ1-5; D might be TRBD1 (6 bases). The CDR3 sequence is 14 residues long. V lost 8 bases and J lost 4, with 15 bases in between. Germline V gene sequence: CDR1 SNHLY, CDR2 FYNNEI.

This sequence joins TRBV2 and TRBJ2-7; D tentatively reads TRBD1 or TRBD2 (5 bases each). The CDR3 contains 13 residues. The ends were cut back, 7 bases at V and 1 base at J, with 11 bases in the middle. Germline CDR1 is SNHLY and CDR2 is FYNNEI. The DNA of the CDR3 is TGTGCCAGCACGGGGACCAAATCCTACGAGCAGTACTTC. This encodes CASTGTKSYEQYF.

This clonotype was seen many times. The chain couples TRBV7-2 to TRBJ2-7, with D perhaps TRBD2 (7 bases). The CDR3 sequence is 15 residues long. Trimming removed 3 bases from V and 0 bases from J, with 12 bases in between. Per the germline V gene, CDR1 is SGHTA and CDR2 is FQGNSA. The CDR3 DNA reads TGTGCCAGCAGCTTTGGCGGGGGCAGCTCCTACGAGCAGTACTTC. This encodes CASSFGGGSSYEQYF.

This chain links TRBV7-9 with TRBJ2-7, with D perhaps given as TRBD1 or TRBD2 (5 bases each). V was pared by 6 bases and J by 3 bases, with 18 bases between. The CDR3 length is 15 residues. The V gene's germline CDR1 is SEHNR and CDR2 FQNEAQ (reference sequence). For the CDR3, the DNA is TGTGCCAGCAGTCTACCGGGACGGGTACTCTACGAGCAGTACTTC. It specifies CASSLPGRVLYEQYF. Full variable domain (remainder filled in from reference TRBV7-9 and TRBJ2-7): DTGVSQNPRHKITKRGQNVTFRCDPISEHNRLYWYRQTLGQGPEFLTYFQNEAQLEKSRLLSDRFSAERPKGSFSTLEIQRTEQGDSAMYLCASSLPGRVLYEQYFGPGTRLTVT.

Of note for this clonotype: The CDR3 does not close with the conserved phenylalanine or tryptophan, likely indicating a read error. This chain links TRBV10-2 with TRBJ1-5; possibly TRBD1 for D (5 bases). The CDR3 contains 14 residues. CDR1 and CDR2 from the germline V gene are WSHSY and SAAADI. The DNA of the CDR3 is TGTGCCATCAGTGTTGACAGAGCCAATCAGCCCCAGCATTCT. Protein sequence: CAISVDRANQPQHS.

This clonotype turned up a few times. This sequence joins TRBV14 and TRBJ2-6; D remains ambiguous. Deletions cut 4 bases from V and 4 bases from J, with 8 bases between. The germline gives CDR1 SGHDN, CDR2 FVKESK. The CDR3 has 14 residues. CDR3 loop: CASSRLSGANVLTF. The CDR3 DNA sequence: TGTGCCAGCAGCCGGCTTAGCGGGGCCAACGTCCTGACTTTC. The variable domain in full, with the rest retrieved from reference TRBV14 and TRBJ2-6, is EAGVTQFPSHSVIEKGQTVTLRCDPISGHDNLYWYRRVMGKEIKFLLHFVKESKQDESGMPNNRFLAERTGGTYSTLKVQPAELEDSGVYFCASSRLSGANVLTFGAGSRLTVL.

The CDR3: CASSERPGTGVEAFF. The CDR3 region has the DNA TGCGCCAGCAGTGAGAGGCCCGGGACAGGAGTTGAAGCTTTCTTT. The chain recombines TRBV10-2 with TRBJ1-1, with 8 bases fitting TRBD1. The ends lost 2 bases at V and 7 bases at J; junction bases unmatched: 9. Looked up from germline, CDR1 is WSHSY and CDR2 is SAAADI. The CDR3 runs to 15 residues.

V and J are TRBV24-1 and TRBJ2-1; 8 nucleotides agree with TRBD1. Per germline, CDR1 KGHDR and CDR2 SFDVKD. The CDR3 length is 15 residues. V was pared by 5 bases and J by 5 bases, with 7 bases of the junction left unmatched. CDR3 bases: TGTGCCACCAGTGGAGACGACAGGGGACACAATGAGCAGTTCTTC. Protein sequence: CATSGDDRGHNEQFF.

This chain connects TRBV5-4 to TRBJ1-6, with no clear D. In germline, CDR1 is SGHNT, CDR2 YYREEE (reference sequence). V lost 0 bases and J lost 5, with 9 bases in between. This CDR3 has 15 residues. CDR3 bases: TGTGCCAGCAGCTTGGCCGGGATGCATAATTCACCCCTCCACTTT. It yields the protein CASSLAGMHNSPLHF.

This clonotype has at least ten counts. V and J are TRBV27 and TRBJ1-4; D not resolved. V shed 6 bases and J shed 8 bases, with 13 bases lying between them. Germline values: CDR1 MNHEY, CDR2 SMNVEV (reference sequence). The CDR3 loop spans 13 amino acids. CDR3 in amino acids: CASRRSGREKLFF. In DNA form, the CDR3 reads TGTGCCAGCAGGAGGTCGGGAAGGGAAAAACTGTTTTTT.

As to this clonotype: This may be a read error: a much more frequent sequence differs by one nucleotide. The V gene is TRBV24-1, the J gene TRBJ1-2; TRBD1 is a possible D gene (5 bases). Germline V CDR1 and CDR2: KGHDR, SFDVKD. V shed 5 bases and J shed 6 bases, with 12 bases lying between them. The CDR3 is made up of 13 amino acids. The CDR3 nucleotides read TGTGCCACCAGTGCTTCCGGGGACGATGGCTACACCTTC. This sequence encodes CATSASGDDGYTF.

This clonotype was detected only a few times. The chain recombines TRBV25-1 with TRBJ1-2; 11 bases fit TRBD1. The germline V gene has CDR1 MGHDK and CDR2 SYGVNS. V dropped 5 bases and J dropped 3; count of bases not matched to a gene: 11. The CDR3 is 17 amino acids. CDR3 sequence: CASSSGGGTGGHYGYTF. The CDR3 DNA is TGTGCCAGCAGTTCTGGAGGGGGGACAGGGGGTCACTATGGCTACACCTTC.

This clonotype was seen ten or more times. V usage is TRBV6-5 and J usage is TRBJ1-1, with 7 bases aligning to TRBD1. The ends lost 11 bases at V and 4 bases at J; junction bases unmatched: 16. CDR1 MNHEY and CDR2 SVGAGI come from the germline V gene. The CDR3 is 15 amino acids. The CDR3 DNA follows: TGTGCCGCTATAAACAACAGGGGATCAGGCACTGAAGCTTTCTTT. Amino acids: CAAINNRGSGTEAFF.

The chain uses TRBV29-1 and TRBJ1-1, with unresolved D. With 4 bases removed from V and 6 bases from J, the gap between germline ends came to 12 bases. The germline CDR1 and CDR2 sequences are SQVTM and ANQGSEA. This CDR3 comprises 12 residues. The CDR3 nucleotides read TGCAGCGTTGGGACCGCTGAGGCTGAAGCTTTCTTT. Its protein product is CSVGTAEAEAFF.

The rearrangement uses TRBV5-1 and TRBJ2-7, with 8 bases matching TRBD1. Per germline, CDR1 SGHRS and CDR2 YFSETQ. V shed 6 bases, J shed 7 bases, and the junction held 12 bases outside the gene matches. The CDR3 spans 14 residues. The CDR3 protein is CASMWTGPSGEQYF. The CDR3 bases are TGCGCCAGCATGTGGACAGGGCCCTCCGGGGAGCAGTACTTC.

The CDR3 coding sequence is TGTGCCAGCAGCCCGAAGGGGAGGCGGGACCCATGGTACCAAGAGACCCAGTACTTC. Translating gives CASSPKGRRDPWYQETQYF. V usage is TRBV7-8 and J usage is TRBJ2-5; TRBD2 might be the D (6 bases). CDR3 size: 19 residues. Trimming stripped 5 bases from V and 0 bases from J, with 25 bases between. The germline V gene has CDR1 SGHVS and CDR2 FQNEAQ.

The CDR3 nucleotides read TGTGCCAGCCAATATACAGGGGGCTTCTCACCCCTCCACTTT. Its translation: CASQYTGGFSPLHF. V gene TRBV25-1 combines with J gene TRBJ1-6, with 9 bases identical to TRBD1. CDR1 and CDR2 from the germline V gene are MGHDK and SYGVNS. There are 14 residues in the CDR3. J was trimmed by 10 bases and V by 8 bases; bases with no gene match: 9.